The 5 T cell receptor beta chains reported below all come from one sample, sequenced in a study of multiple sclerosis patients with progressive multifocal leukoencephalopathy. Time point described: before natalizumab initiation. TCRdb's table, derived via immunoSEQ multiplex PCR, lists solely in-frame clones and lacks some. The table has tens of thousands of clones, around 89% seen once; the top ten hold about 1.1%. The specimen sequenced was PBMCs. These receptor sequences come from a human donor with multiple sclerosis.

The rearrangement uses TRBV9 and TRBJ2-5; D unclear. The DNA end is more similar to TRBJ2-7, so the J call may be wrong. The CDR3 sequence is 14 residues long. The germline gives CDR1 SGDLS, CDR2 YYNGEE. The CDR3: CASSVQAFGYEQYF. The CDR3 DNA follows: TGTGCCAGCAGCGTACAGGCGTTCGGCTACGAGCAGTACTTC.

The gene calls are TRBV19 and TRBJ1-6; D might be TRBD1 (6 bases). The CDR3 is 14 amino acids. CDR1 is LNHDA, CDR2 SQIVND, per germline (reference sequence). Trimming shortened V by 2 bases and J by 8 bases, and 10 bases separated the two germline ends. CDR3 in amino acids: CASSISYRDSPLHF. Here the CDR3 DNA reads TGTGCCAGTAGTATATCCTACAGGGATTCACCCCTCCACTTT.

The chain combines TRBV9 with TRBJ2-2; 9 positions agree with TRBD2. V gave up 0 bases and J gave up 2 bases; unmatched junction bases: 5. Per the germline V gene, CDR1 is SGDLS and CDR2 is YYNGEE. The CDR3 has 17 amino acids. CDR3 residues: CASSVGSGGLNTGELFF. The CDR3 coding sequence is TGTGCCAGCAGCGTAGGTAGCGGGGGCCTCAACACCGGGGAGCTGTTTTTT.

The chain combines TRBV6-1 with TRBJ2-7, with D unresolved. This CDR3 contains 11 residues. CDR1 is MNHNS and CDR2 is SASEGT in the germline V gene. The germline V and J ends were trimmed by 8 bases and 3 bases, with 8 bases remaining between them. CDR3 in amino acids: CASHLHYEQYF. The CDR3 DNA sequence: TGTGCCAGCCACCTGCACTACGAGCAGTACTTC.

Remarks on this clone: One end of the junction fails to match germline, which may point to a read error. This sequence joins TRBV11-2 and TRBJ2-1, with a tentative D call TRBD1 (6 bases). The CDR3 sequence is 14 residues long. Per germline, CDR1 SGHAT and CDR2 FQNNGV. The DNA for the CDR3 is TGTGCCAGCAGCCGAGTCAGGGGTGGTATTGAGCAGCTCTTC. Translation gives CASSRVRGGIEQLF.